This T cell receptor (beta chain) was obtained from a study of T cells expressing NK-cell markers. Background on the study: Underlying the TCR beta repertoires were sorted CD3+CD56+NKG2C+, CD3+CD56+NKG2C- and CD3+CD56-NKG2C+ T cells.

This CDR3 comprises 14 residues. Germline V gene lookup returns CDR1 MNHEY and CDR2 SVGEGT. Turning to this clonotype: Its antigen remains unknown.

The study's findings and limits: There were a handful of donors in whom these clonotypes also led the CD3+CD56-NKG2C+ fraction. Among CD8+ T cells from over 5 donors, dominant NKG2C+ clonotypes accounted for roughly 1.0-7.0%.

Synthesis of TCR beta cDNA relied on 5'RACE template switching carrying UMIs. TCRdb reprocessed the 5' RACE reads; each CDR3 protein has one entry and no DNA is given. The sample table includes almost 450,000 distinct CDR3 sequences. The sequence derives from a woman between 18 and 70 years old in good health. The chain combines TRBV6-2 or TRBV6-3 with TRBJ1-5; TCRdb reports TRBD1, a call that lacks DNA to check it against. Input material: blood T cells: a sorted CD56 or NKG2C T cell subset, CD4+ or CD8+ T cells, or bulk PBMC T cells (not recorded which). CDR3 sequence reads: CASSRDGGVQPQHF.